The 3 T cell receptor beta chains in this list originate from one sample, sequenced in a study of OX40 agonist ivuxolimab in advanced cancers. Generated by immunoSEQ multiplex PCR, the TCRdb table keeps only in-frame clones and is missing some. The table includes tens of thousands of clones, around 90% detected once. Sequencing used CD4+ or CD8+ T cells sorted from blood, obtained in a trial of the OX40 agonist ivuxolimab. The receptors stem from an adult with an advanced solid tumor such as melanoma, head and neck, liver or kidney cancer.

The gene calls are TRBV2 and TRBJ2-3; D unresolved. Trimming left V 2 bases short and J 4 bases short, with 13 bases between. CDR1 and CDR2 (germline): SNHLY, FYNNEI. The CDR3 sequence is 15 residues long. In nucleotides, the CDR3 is TGTGCCAGCAGTGAACCCCTTTCCAGATCAGATACGCAGTATTTT. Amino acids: CASSEPLSRSDTQYF.

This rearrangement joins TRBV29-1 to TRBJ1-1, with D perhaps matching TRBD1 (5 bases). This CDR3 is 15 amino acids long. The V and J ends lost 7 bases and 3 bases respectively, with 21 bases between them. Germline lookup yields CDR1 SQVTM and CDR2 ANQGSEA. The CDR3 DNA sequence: TGCAGCGCCACGAATCCGTTGGGGGGTGACACTGAAGCTTTCTTT. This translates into CSATNPLGGDTEAFF.

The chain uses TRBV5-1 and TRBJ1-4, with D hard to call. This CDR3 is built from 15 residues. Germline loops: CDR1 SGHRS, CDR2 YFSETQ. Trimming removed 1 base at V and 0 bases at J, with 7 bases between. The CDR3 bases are TGCGCCAGCAGCTTGCAGACACCAACTAATGAAAAACTGTTTTTT. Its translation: CASSLQTPTNEKLFF. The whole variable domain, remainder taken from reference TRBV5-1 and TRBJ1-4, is KAGVTQTPRYLIKTRGQQVTLSCSPISGHRSVSWYQQTPGQGLQFLFEYFSETQRNKGNFPGRFSGRQFSNSRSEMNVSTLELGDSALYLCASSLQTPTNEKLFFGSGTQLSVL.